This entry lists 5 T cell receptor beta chains sequenced from one sample in a study of blood T cell repertoires in COVID-19. Profiled with immunoSEQ multiplex PCR; TCRdb holds only in-frame clones, not every one. The sample shows some 270,000 clones, 70% to 90% of them seen only once. What was sequenced was PBMCs or T cells enriched from blood (not recorded which). These receptors all come from a woman aged 25 to 39 who had recovered from COVID-19.

The rearrangement uses TRBV2 and TRBJ2-7; D ambiguous. The V and J ends lost 0 bases and 3 bases respectively, with 15 bases between them. The CDR3 runs 16 residues. CDR1 is SNHLY and CDR2 is FYNNEI in the germline V gene. The CDR3 protein is CASSEALSRRGYEQYF. CDR3 nucleotides: TGTGCCAGCAGTGAAGCTTTGTCGAGGAGAGGCTACGAGCAGTACTTC.

This clone was observed once. This rearrangement joins TRBV9 to TRBJ2-3, with TRBD2 matching 8 bases. Germline V gene sequence: CDR1 SGDLS, CDR2 YYNGEE. With 7 bases clipped from V and 1 base from J, the junction kept 8 bases outside the gene matches. There are 15 residues in the CDR3. CDR3 sequence: CASRLGRGGTDTQYF. CDR3 bases: TGTGCCAGCCGACTCGGGCGGGGGGGCACAGATACGCAGTATTTT.

This clone showed up just once. DNA for the CDR3: TGTGCCATCAAAGGACAGGGGGGCGAAAAACTGTTTTTT. Translated, it gives CAIKGQGGEKLFF. V and J are TRBV10-3 and TRBJ1-4; TRBD1 agrees at 10 bases. The germline CDR1 and CDR2 sequences are ENHRY and SYGVKD. This CDR3 has 13 amino acids. V lost 7 bases and J lost 8; bases outside the gene matches: 4.

This chain uses TRBV2 with TRBJ1-2; 8 bases are a match to TRBD1. The V gene end was trimmed by 5 bases and the J gene end by 3 bases; junction bases not matched to a gene: 2. From germline, CDR1 is SNHLY and CDR2 FYNNEI. CDR3 size: 13 residues. CDR3 sequence (DNA): TGTGCCAGCAGTTCACAGGGGGACTATGGCTACACCTTC. This encodes CASSSQGDYGYTF.

This clone was seen at least ten times. The J gene is TRBJ1-5, the V gene TRBV4-2; unclear D gene. The CDR3 is 16 amino acids. Per germline, CDR1 LGHNA and CDR2 YNFKEQ. V was shortened by 0 bases and J by 1 base, with 10 bases between the two germline ends. For the CDR3, the DNA is TGTGCCAGCAGCCAAGAATCGGGTCGGAGCAATCAGCCCCAGCATTTT. This translates into CASSQESGRSNQPQHF.